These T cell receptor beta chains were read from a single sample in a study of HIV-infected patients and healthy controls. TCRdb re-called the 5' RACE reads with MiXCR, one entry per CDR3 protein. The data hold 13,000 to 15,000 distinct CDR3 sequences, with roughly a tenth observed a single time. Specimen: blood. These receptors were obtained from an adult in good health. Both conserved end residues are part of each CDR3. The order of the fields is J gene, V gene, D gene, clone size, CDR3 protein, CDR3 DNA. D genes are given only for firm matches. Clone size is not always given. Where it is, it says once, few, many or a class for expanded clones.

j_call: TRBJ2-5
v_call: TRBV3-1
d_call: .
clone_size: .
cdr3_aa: CASSQAVGTQYF
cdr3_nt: TGTGCCAGCAGCCAAGCCGTGGGGACCCAGTACTTC

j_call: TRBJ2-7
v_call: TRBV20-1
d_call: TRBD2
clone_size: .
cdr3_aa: CSASLSAGVEQYF
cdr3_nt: TGCAGTGCTAGTTTGTCAGCGGGGGTCGAGCAGTACTTC

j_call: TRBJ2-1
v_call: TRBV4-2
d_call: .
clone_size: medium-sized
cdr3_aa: CASSQASLEDEQFF
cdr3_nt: TGTGCCAGCAGCCAAGCGTCCCTGGAGGATGAGCAGTTCTTC

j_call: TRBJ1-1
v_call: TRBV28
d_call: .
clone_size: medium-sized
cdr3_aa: CASSFELNTEAFF
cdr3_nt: TGTGCCAGCAGTTTTGAGCTGAACACTGAAGCTTTCTTT

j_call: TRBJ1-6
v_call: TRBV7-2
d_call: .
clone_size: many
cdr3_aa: CASSLDRSSYNSPLHF
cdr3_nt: TGTGCCAGCAGTTTAGACAGGAGCTCCTATAATTCACCCCTCCACTTT

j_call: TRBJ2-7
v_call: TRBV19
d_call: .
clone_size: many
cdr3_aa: CASSIGTYEQYF
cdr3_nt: TGTGCCAGTAGTATAGGAACCTACGAGCAGTACTTC

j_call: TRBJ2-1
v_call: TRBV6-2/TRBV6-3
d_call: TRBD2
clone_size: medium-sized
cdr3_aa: CASSMSGDYNEQFF
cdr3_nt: TGTGCCAGCAGTATGAGCGGGGATTACAATGAGCAGTTCTTC

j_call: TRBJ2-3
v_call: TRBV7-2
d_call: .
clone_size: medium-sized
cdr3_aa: CASSFQTDTQYF
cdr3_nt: TGTGCCAGCAGCTTCCAGACAGATACGCAGTATTTT

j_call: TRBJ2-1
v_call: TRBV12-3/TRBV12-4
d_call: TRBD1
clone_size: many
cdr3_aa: CASFRDSIYNEQFF
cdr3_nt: TGTGCCAGTTTCCGGGACAGTATTTACAATGAGCAGTTCTTC

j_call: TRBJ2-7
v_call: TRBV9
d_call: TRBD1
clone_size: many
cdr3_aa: CASSPQGAYEQYF
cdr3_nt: TGTGCCAGCAGCCCCCAGGGGGCCTACGAGCAGTACTTC

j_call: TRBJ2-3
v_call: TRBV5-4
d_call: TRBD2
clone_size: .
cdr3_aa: CASRTSGGPGSTDTQYF
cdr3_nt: TGTGCCAGCAGGACTAGCGGGGGGCCGGGAAGCACAGATACGCAGTATTTT

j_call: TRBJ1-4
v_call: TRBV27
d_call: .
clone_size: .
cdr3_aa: CASSFTSGNEKLFF
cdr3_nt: TGTGCCAGCAGTTTTACATCGGGTAATGAAAAACTGTTTTTT

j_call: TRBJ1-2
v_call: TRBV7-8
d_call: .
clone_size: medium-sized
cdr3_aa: CASSQVGGLANYGYTF
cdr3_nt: TGTGCCAGCAGCCAAGTCGGGGGCTTAGCTAACTATGGCTACACCTTC

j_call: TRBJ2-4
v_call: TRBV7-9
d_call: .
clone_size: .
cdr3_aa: CASSLRGVIAKNIQYF
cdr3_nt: TGTGCCAGCAGCCTAAGAGGGGTCATAGCCAAAAACATTCAGTACTTC

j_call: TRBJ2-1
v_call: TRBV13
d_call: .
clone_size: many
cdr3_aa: CASSSGLTNEQFF
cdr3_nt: TGTGCCAGCAGCTCCGGACTAACCAATGAGCAGTTCTTC

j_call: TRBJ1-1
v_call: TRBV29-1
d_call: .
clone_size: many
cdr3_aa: CSVLKNTEAFF
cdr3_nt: TGCAGCGTCTTGAAGAACACTGAAGCTTTCTTT

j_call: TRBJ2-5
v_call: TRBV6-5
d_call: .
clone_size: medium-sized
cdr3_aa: CASSSGARRMETQYF
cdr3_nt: TGTGCCAGCAGTTCGGGTGCCAGACGCATGGAGACCCAGTACTTC

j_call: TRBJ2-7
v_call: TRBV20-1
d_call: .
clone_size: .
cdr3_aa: CSAAIPAGAYEQYF
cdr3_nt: TGCAGTGCTGCTATCCCGGCGGGGGCTTACGAGCAGTACTTC

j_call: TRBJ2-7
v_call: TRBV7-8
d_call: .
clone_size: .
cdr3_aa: CASSPGPIYEQYF
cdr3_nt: TGTGCCAGCAGCCCGGGACCGATTTACGAGCAGTACTTC

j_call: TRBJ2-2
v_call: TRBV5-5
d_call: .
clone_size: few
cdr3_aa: CASSLGQSTGELFF
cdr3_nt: TGTGCCAGCAGCTTGGGACAGAGCACCGGGGAGCTGTTTTTT

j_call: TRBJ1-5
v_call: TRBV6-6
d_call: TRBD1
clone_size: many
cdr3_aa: CASSYERTGINQPQHF
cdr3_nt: TGTGCCAGCAGTTATGAGAGGACAGGGATTAATCAGCCCCAGCATTTT

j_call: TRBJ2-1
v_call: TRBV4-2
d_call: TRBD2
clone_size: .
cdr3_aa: CASRLAGGSYNEQFF
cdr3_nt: TGTGCCAGCAGACTCGCGGGGGGCAGTTACAATGAGCAGTTCTTC

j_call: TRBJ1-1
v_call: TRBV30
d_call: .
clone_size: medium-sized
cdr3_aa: CAWNSRTEAFF
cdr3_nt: TGTGCCTGGAATTCAAGGACTGAAGCTTTCTTT

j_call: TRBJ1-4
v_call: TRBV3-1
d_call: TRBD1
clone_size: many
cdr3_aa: CASSRGQGTTNEKLFF
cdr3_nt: TGTGCCAGCAGCCGCGGACAGGGTACAACTAATGAAAAACTGTTTTTT

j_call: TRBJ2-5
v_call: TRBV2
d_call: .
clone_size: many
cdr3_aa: CASSVVEGDSQETQYF
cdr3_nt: TGTGCCAGCAGTGTAGTGGAGGGGGACAGCCAAGAGACCCAGTACTTC

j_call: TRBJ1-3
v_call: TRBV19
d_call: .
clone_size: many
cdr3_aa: CASSTPTGSRSGNTIYF
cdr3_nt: TGTGCCAGTAGTACCCCGACAGGCTCACGCTCTGGAAACACCATATATTTT

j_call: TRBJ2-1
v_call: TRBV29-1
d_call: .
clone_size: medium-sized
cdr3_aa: CSVAERWGNEQFF
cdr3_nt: TGCAGCGTTGCGGAAAGGTGGGGCAATGAGCAGTTCTTC

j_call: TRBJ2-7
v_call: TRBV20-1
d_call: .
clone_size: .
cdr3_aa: CSARRGQTLYEQYF
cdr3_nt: TGCAGTGCTAGGCGGGGACAGACTCTATACGAGCAGTACTTC

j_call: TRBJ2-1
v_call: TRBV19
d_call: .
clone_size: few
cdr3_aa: CASSSSAAHSYNEQFF
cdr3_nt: TGTGCCAGTAGTTCTTCGGCAGCCCACTCCTACAATGAGCAGTTCTTC

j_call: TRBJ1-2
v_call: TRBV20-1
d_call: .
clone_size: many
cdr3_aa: CSASSPDRRYGYTF
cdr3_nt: TGCAGTGCTAGTTCCCCGGACAGAAGATATGGCTACACCTTC

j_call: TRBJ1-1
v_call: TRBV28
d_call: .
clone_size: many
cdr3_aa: CASTPRLNTEAFF
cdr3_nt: TGTGCCAGCACCCCAAGGTTGAACACTGAAGCTTTCTTT

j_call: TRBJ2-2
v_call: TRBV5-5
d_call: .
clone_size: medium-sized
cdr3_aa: CASSFNTGELFF
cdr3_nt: TGTGCCAGCAGCTTTAACACCGGGGAGCTGTTTTTT

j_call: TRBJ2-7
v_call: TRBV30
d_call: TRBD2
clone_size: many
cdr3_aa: CAWSALGGGTSYEQYF
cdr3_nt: TGTGCCTGGAGTGCCCTCGGGGGGGGAACATCCTACGAGCAGTACTTC

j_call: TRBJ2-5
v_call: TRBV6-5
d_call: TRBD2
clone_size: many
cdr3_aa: CASSYYGTSKSETQYF
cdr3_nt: TGTGCCAGCAGTTACTACGGGACTAGTAAATCAGAGACCCAGTACTTC

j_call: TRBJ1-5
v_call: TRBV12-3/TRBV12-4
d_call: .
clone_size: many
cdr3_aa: CASSLTGLGGDQPQHF
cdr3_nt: TGTGCCAGCAGTTTAACGGGGCTGGGGGGCGATCAGCCCCAGCATTTT

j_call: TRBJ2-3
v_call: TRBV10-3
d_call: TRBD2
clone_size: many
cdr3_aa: CATTEQAGAITDTQYF
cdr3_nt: TGTGCCACCACCGAACAAGCGGGGGCCATCACAGATACGCAGTATTTT

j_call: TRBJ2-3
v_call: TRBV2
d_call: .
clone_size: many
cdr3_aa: CASSVKRSDTQYF
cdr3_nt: TGTGCCAGCAGTGTTAAAAGGTCAGATACGCAGTATTTT

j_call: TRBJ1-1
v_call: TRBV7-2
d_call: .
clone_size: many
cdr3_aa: CASSLSMGVNTEAFF
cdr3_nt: TGTGCCAGCAGCTTAAGTATGGGGGTTAACACTGAAGCTTTCTTT

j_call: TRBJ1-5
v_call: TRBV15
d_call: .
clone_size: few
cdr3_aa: CATSREQRVYQPQHF
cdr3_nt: TGTGCCACCAGCAGAGAACAGAGGGTCTATCAGCCCCAGCATTTT

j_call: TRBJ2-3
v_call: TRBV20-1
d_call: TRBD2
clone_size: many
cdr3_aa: CSARNDGLDTDTQYF
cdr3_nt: TGCAGTGCCCGAAACGACGGACTAGACACAGATACGCAGTATTTT

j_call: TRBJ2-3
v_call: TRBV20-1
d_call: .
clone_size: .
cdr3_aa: CSARARLMADTQYF
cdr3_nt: TGCAGTGCTAGAGCCAGATTAATGGCAGATACGCAGTATTTT

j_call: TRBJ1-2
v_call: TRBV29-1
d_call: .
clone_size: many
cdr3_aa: CSVDRVFGYGYTF
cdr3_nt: TGCAGCGTTGATAGGGTATTCGGCTATGGCTACACCTTC

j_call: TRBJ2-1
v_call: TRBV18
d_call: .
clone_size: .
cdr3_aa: CASSLPGINNEQFF
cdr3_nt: TGTGCCAGCTCCCTTCCCGGGATAAACAATGAGCAGTTCTTC

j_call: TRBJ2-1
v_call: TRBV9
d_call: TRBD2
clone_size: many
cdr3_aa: CASSVAGAGGQRNEQFF
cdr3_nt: TGTGCCAGCAGCGTAGCTGGGGCGGGAGGGCAGCGGAATGAGCAGTTCTTC

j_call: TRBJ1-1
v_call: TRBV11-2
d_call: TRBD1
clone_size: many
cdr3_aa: CASSSRTGNTEAFF
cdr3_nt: TGTGCCAGCAGCTCCCGGACAGGGAACACTGAAGCTTTCTTT

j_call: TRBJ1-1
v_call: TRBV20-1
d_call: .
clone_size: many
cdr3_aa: CSARDLEGEAEAFF
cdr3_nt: TGCAGTGCTAGAGATCTGGAAGGGGAGGCTGAAGCTTTCTTT

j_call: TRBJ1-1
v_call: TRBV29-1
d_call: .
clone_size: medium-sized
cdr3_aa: CSAAQGEGTEAFF
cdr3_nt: TGCAGCGCTGCTCAGGGAGAGGGCACTGAAGCTTTCTTT

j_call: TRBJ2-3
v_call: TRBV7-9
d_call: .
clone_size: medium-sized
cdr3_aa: CASSGGFTDTQYF
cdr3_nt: TGTGCCAGCAGTGGGGGATTCACAGATACGCAGTATTTT

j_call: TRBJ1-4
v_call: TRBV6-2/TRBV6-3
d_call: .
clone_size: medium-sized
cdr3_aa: CASSYQGRGEKLFF
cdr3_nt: TGTGCCAGCAGTTACCAGGGGCGCGGTGAAAAACTGTTTTTT

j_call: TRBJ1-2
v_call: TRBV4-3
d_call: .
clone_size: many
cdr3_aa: CASSQEVTQDYGYTF
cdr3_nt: TGCGCCAGCAGCCAAGAAGTCACTCAAGACTATGGCTACACCTTC